Given below is one T cell receptor beta chain in context. What it recognizes is unknown. These data come from a study of OX40 agonist ivuxolimab in advanced cancers. Systemic immunosuppression or autoimmune disease history was grounds to exclude patients. Study-level points and caveats: Low normalized T-cell clonal expansion also characterized some of the nonresponders. The authors did not determine the antigen specificity of the expanded peripheral T cells.

Sequencing was performed with immunoSEQ multiplex PCR; in TCRdb, only in-frame clones are kept and a portion is missing. The table has about 45,000 clones, around 86% seen once. V dropped 2 bases and J dropped 2 bases, with 7 bases sitting between them. This CDR3 is 13 amino acids long. The V gene's germline CDR1 is SNHLY and CDR2 FYNNEI. The TCR sequence derives from an adult with an advanced solid tumor such as melanoma, head and neck, liver or kidney cancer. The chain links TRBV2 to TRBJ2-7; no firm D call. The sample was CD4+ or CD8+ T cells sorted from blood, taken in a trial of the OX40 agonist ivuxolimab. The CDR3 sequence: CASSEMGTYEQYF. The CDR3 DNA sequence: TGTGCCAGCAGTGAAATGGGAACCTACGAGCAGTACTTC.